The 26 T cell receptor beta chains reported below all come from one sample, sequenced in a study of cytomegalovirus exposure and HLA in healthy donors. PCR amplification relied on 60 Vbeta primers (plus 13 Jbeta primers). Method: immunoSEQ multiplex PCR; TCRdb's copy keeps in-frame clones and lacks some. Among fewer than 130,000 clones listed, 60% to 85% were seen once. The material sequenced was PBMCs. These receptors were taken from a female donor in good health and CMV-seropositive.

This chain joins TRBV7-2 and TRBJ2-7; D is uncertain. Trimming left V 0 bases short and J 3 bases short, with 15 bases between. CDR3 length: 16 amino acids. Per germline, CDR1 SGHTA and CDR2 FQGNSA. The CDR3 is CASSLAPATTFYEQYF. The CDR3, as DNA: TGTGCCAGCAGCTTAGCCCCGGCCACGACATTCTACGAGCAGTACTTC.

The V call is TRBV2, the J call TRBJ2-1; D remains unclear. V lost 3 bases, J lost 9 bases, and 15 bases lay in between. Germline CDR1 is SNHLY and CDR2 is FYNNEI. The CDR3 has 14 residues. The CDR3 loop is CASSDSLVTSEQFF. The DNA for the CDR3 is TGTGCCAGCAGTGACAGCCTAGTTACCAGTGAGCAGTTCTTC.

The chain employs TRBV5-6 and TRBJ1-2, with unresolved D. Germline values: CDR1 SGHDT, CDR2 YYEEEE. The CDR3 length is 14 residues. V lost 4 bases, J lost 0 bases, and 10 bases lay in between. The CDR3 nucleotides are TGTGCCAGCAGCCGAGGTTATACTAACTATGGCTACACCTTC. This encodes CASSRGYTNYGYTF.

The gene calls are TRBV30 and TRBJ2-1; TRBD1 is a possible D gene (6 bases). CDR1 is GTSNPN and CDR2 is SVGIG in the germline V gene (reference sequence). Trimming shortened V by 4 bases and J by 6 bases, and 10 bases separated the two germline ends. This CDR3 is built from 12 residues. The CDR3 loop reads CAWTGDLNEQFF. Here the CDR3 DNA reads TGTGCCTGGACAGGGGACCTCAATGAGCAGTTCTTC.

The chain couples TRBV28 to TRBJ2-7; 9 bases are a match to TRBD2. With V trimmed by 6 bases and J by 3 bases, 3 bases remained unmatched. The CDR3 has 13 amino acids. Per the germline V gene, CDR1 is MDHEN and CDR2 is SYDVKM. The CDR3 loop is CASRRGGNYEQYF. The CDR3 DNA reads TGTGCCAGCAGGCGGGGGGGGAACTACGAGCAGTACTTC.

This chain uses TRBV6-5 with TRBJ1-2, with 7 positions matching TRBD1. Germline V CDR1 and CDR2: MNHEY, SVGAGI. The CDR3 runs 12 residues. Germline trimming cut 7 bases from V and 8 bases from J; bases unmatched to any gene: 7. CDR3 nucleotides: TGTGCCAGCATCGGGACAGTGGGCGGCTACACCTTC. Translated, it gives CASIGTVGGYTF.

Only a few counts were recorded for this clone. The V gene is TRBV12-5, the J gene TRBJ2-7; 14 nucleotides agree with TRBD2. The CDR3 is 16 residues long. Germline V lookup: CDR1 LGHNT, CDR2 FRNRAP. Unmatched junction bases numbered 8, after V lost 5 bases and J lost 5 bases. The CDR3 DNA sequence: TGTGCTAGTGGTCCCCGACTAGCGGGGGGGCTCGACGAGCAGTACTTC. It yields the protein CASGPRLAGGLDEQYF.

The CDR3 region is CASSYQRSTDTQYF. CDR3 DNA sequence: TGTGCCAGCAGTTACCAGCGGAGCACAGATACGCAGTATTTT. V is TRBV6-6 and J is TRBJ2-3; D is possibly TRBD2 (5 bases). Germline CDR1 is MNHNY and CDR2 is SVGAGI (reference sequence). This CDR3 contains 14 residues. Trimming cost V 2 bases and J 0 bases, with 6 bases left between them.

The V call is TRBV5-1, the J call TRBJ2-7; 7 bases fit TRBD2. The V segment lost 5 bases and the J segment 0 bases; nucleotides outside the gene matches: 5. Germline V gene data show CDR1 as SGHRS and CDR2 as YFSETQ. This CDR3 is built from 14 residues. The DNA for the CDR3 is TGCGCCAGCAGACGGGGGGACCGCTCCTACGAGCAGTACTTC. Translating gives CASRRGDRSYEQYF.

This clone showed up just once. V gene TRBV2 combines with J gene TRBJ1-2; TRBD1 matches 9 bases. The CDR3 has 16 amino acids. Per germline, CDR1 SNHLY and CDR2 FYNNEI. V lost 4 bases and J lost 4; bases outside the gene matches: 10. In nucleotides, the CDR3 is TGTGCCAGCAGTGCAATACAGGGGGCGCGTGGCTATGGCTACACCTTC. Encoded protein: CASSAIQGARGYGYTF.

The chain has TRBV13 and TRBJ2-2, with 9 nucleotides matching TRBD1. There are 16 residues in the CDR3. J lost 5 bases, V lost 5 bases, and 9 bases had no gene match. Looked up from germline, CDR1 is PRHDT and CDR2 is FYEKMQ (reference sequence). CDR3 region: CASSTRTGVGTGELFF. As DNA, the CDR3 is TGTGCCAGCAGCACCCGGACAGGGGTGGGAACCGGGGAGCTGTTTTTT.

The genes are TRBV6-5 and TRBJ2-3; 8 bases line up with TRBD2. CDR1 is MNHEY, CDR2 SVGAGI, per germline. Trimming cost V 7 bases and J 0 bases; bases outside gene matches: 6. The CDR3 contains 15 residues. CDR3 in amino acids: CASTSAGASTDTQYF. The CDR3 DNA reads TGTGCCAGCACCTCAGCGGGGGCTAGCACAGATACGCAGTATTTT.

This chain uses TRBV6-5 with TRBJ2-1; 9 bases match TRBD1. CDR3 length: 14 residues. Germline V lookup: CDR1 MNHEY, CDR2 SVGAGI. The junction had 5 bases not matched to a gene; V was cut back by 4 bases and J by 7 bases. The CDR3 protein is CASSSWDRANEQFF. DNA of the CDR3: TGTGCCAGCAGTTCCTGGGACAGGGCTAATGAGCAGTTCTTC.

This clone came up a few times. As DNA, the CDR3 is TGTGCCAGCAGCGTAGTCCCCACAACTGAAGCTTTCTTT. Its translation is CASSVVPTTEAFF. V usage is TRBV9 and J usage is TRBJ1-1; D not certain. Looked up from germline, CDR1 is SGDLS and CDR2 is YYNGEE. Trimming removed 0 bases at V and 5 bases at J, with 8 bases between. This CDR3 is built from 13 residues.

In DNA, the CDR3 is TGTGCCAGCAGTTACTCGGTCGGAGTAAATGAGCAGTTCTTC. As protein: CASSYSVGVNEQFF. This chain uses TRBV6-6 with TRBJ2-1; no definite D call. The CDR3 runs to 14 residues. The V gene's germline CDR1 is MNHNY and CDR2 SVGAGI (reference sequence). V lost 0 bases, J lost 7 bases, and 10 bases lay in between.

The J gene is TRBJ2-1, the V gene TRBV9, with 11 bases that match TRBD2. V lost 6 bases and J lost 6; bases outside the gene matches: 8. This CDR3 has 15 amino acids. Germline V CDR1 and CDR2: SGDLS, YYNGEE. CDR3 nucleotide sequence: TGTGCCAGCACCATTAGCGGGGGGGAGGGCAATGAGCAGTTCTTC. Residues: CASTISGGEGNEQFF.

V is TRBV18 and J is TRBJ2-7; the D is unclear. Germline V gene sequence: CDR1 KGHSH, CDR2 LQKENI. CDR3 length equals 15 residues. V lost 3 bases and J lost 4, with 16 bases in between. Here the CDR3 reads CASSPPGGHVYEQYF. The CDR3 DNA is TGTGCCAGCTCACCGCCCGGCGGCCACGTATACGAGCAGTACTTC.

This clone was detected a few times. Here the CDR3 reads CASSPPGTGSYNEQFF. Written as DNA, the CDR3 is TGTGCCAGCAGCCCGCCCGGGACAGGGTCCTACAATGAGCAGTTCTTC. The chain uses TRBV5-4 and TRBJ2-1; TRBD1 agrees at 9 bases. Germline trimming cut 4 bases from V and 1 base from J; bases unmatched to any gene: 6. CDR3 length: 16 residues. The germline V gene encodes CDR1 SGHNT and CDR2 YYREEE (reference sequence).

V and J are TRBV7-2 and TRBJ1-1, with TRBD1 matching over 8 bases. This CDR3 region has 14 residues. Germline V gene sequence: CDR1 SGHTA, CDR2 FQGNSA. V lost 5 bases and J lost 3; bases outside the gene matches: 5. In nucleotides, the CDR3 is TGTGCCAGCAGCCAAGCCAGGGGGCACACTGAAGCTTTCTTT. Amino acid sequence: CASSQARGHTEAFF.

The V and J genes are TRBV7-8 and TRBJ1-6; TRBD1 matches 11 bases. Germline CDR1 is SGHVS and CDR2 is FQNEAQ. V was pared by 5 bases and J by 14 bases, with 14 bases of the junction left unmatched. The CDR3 is 16 amino acids. CDR3 loop: CASSLRTGGTSVTLHF. CDR3 DNA: TGTGCCAGCAGCCTGAGGACAGGGGGCACCTCTGTGACCCTCCACTTT.

A few counts support this clone. V is TRBV2 and J is TRBJ2-3, with 8 positions matching TRBD2. The CDR3 totals 16 residues. V lost 6 bases and J lost 2; bases outside the gene matches: 10. Germline CDR1 is SNHLY and CDR2 is FYNNEI. CDR3 in DNA: TGTGCCAGCAGCGCCCATCTCGGGAGGGACACAGATACGCAGTATTTT. As protein: CASSAHLGRDTDTQYF.

This sequence joins TRBV19 and TRBJ1-1, with D perhaps matching TRBD1 (6 bases). CDR1 and CDR2 from the germline V gene are LNHDA and SQIVND (reference sequence). This CDR3 contains 14 residues. Trimming removed 4 bases from V and 0 bases from J, with 9 bases in between. CDR3 nucleotides: TGTGCCAGTAGTAGAGGACAGATGAACACTGAAGCTTTCTTT. This sequence encodes CASSRGQMNTEAFF.

The chain employs TRBV6-5 and TRBJ2-2, with D unresolved. CDR1 and CDR2 from the germline V gene are MNHEY and SVGAGI. Between the trimmed V and J ends, which lost 4 bases and 6 bases, there was a span of 9 bases. This CDR3 comprises 13 residues. CDR3 residues: CASSSPVAGELFF. The CDR3 coding sequence is TGTGCCAGCAGTTCCCCCGTAGCCGGGGAGCTGTTTTTT.

The CDR3 protein is CASSETGFTDTQYF. CDR3 in DNA: TGCGCCAGCAGCGAGACAGGTTTCACAGATACGCAGTATTTT. This chain joins TRBV5-1 and TRBJ2-3; weak D call: TRBD1 (6 bases). Germline CDR1 reads SGHRS; CDR2 reads YFSETQ. The V gene lost 4 bases and the J gene lost 2 bases, with 11 bases spanning the gap. This CDR3 has 14 residues.

This clone was observed once. The chain joins TRBV27 to TRBJ2-7, with D uncertain. Germline V gene data show CDR1 as MNHEY and CDR2 as SMNVEV (reference sequence). V was clipped by 5 bases and J by 3 bases, with 11 bases between them. This CDR3 is built from 13 residues. The CDR3 is CASSPLVYYEQYF. CDR3 in DNA: TGTGCCAGCAGTCCCCTCGTCTACTACGAGCAGTACTTC.

The J gene is TRBJ2-3, the V gene TRBV2, with 7 bases identical to TRBD2. Germline assignment: CDR1 SNHLY and CDR2 FYNNEI. With V trimmed by 4 bases and J by 0 bases, 4 bases remained unmatched. The CDR3 is made up of 15 amino acids. CDR3 nucleotide sequence: TGTGCCAGCAGTGTAGCTAGCGGCAGCACAGATACGCAGTATTTT. This translates into CASSVASGSTDTQYF.